The 27 T cell receptor beta chains reported below all come from one sample, sequenced in a study of Tregs in tolerant kidney transplant recipients. This table comes from immunoSEQ multiplex PCR, and its TCRdb copy is limited to in-frame clones, with some not included. The sample shows about 69,000 clones, roughly nine tenths of them seen only once. The sample here was CD4+ T cells from blood, taken before the transplant. These receptors all come from a human donor who received a combined kidney and bone marrow transplant.

This clone was observed a handful of times. V usage is TRBV7-2 and J usage is TRBJ1-2, with D unclear. Per the germline V gene, CDR1 is SGHTA and CDR2 is FQGNSA. Deletions cut 6 bases from V and 0 bases from J, with 11 bases between. The CDR3 length is 14 residues. Here the CDR3 DNA reads TGTGCCAGCAGAATCCGGGAAGCTAACTATGGCTACACCTTC. Its translation is CASRIREANYGYTF.

This chain joins TRBV7-2 and TRBJ2-7; 11 nucleotides match TRBD2. Germline V gene sequence: CDR1 SGHTA, CDR2 FQGNSA. V lost 5 bases, J lost 0 bases, and 6 bases stayed unmatched. The CDR3 contains 16 residues. The chain's CDR3 is CASSHMGLADSYEQYF. Written as DNA, the CDR3 is TGTGCCAGCAGCCACATGGGACTAGCGGACTCCTACGAGCAGTACTTC.

CDR3 DNA: TGTGCCAGCAGGGGACAGGGGGCTGGAAACACCATATATTTT. Its protein product is CASRGQGAGNTIYF. J is TRBJ1-3 and V is TRBV2, with 11 bases matching TRBD1. J was trimmed by 2 bases and V by 6 bases; bases with no gene match: 0. The CDR3 has 14 residues. Germline-derived CDR1 and CDR2 are SNHLY and FYNNEI.

The CDR3 region is CAISDHGINYGYTF. The CDR3 coding sequence is TGTGCCATCAGTGACCACGGGATTAACTATGGCTACACCTTC. This rearrangement joins TRBV10-3 to TRBJ1-2; D not certain. The CDR3 has 14 amino acids. CDR1 and CDR2 (germline): ENHRY, SYGVKD. Trimming cost V 3 bases and J 1 base, with 9 bases left between them.

V usage is TRBV7-6 and J usage is TRBJ1-2, with 9 positions matching TRBD1. The CDR3 loop spans 14 amino acids. The V segment lost 2 bases and the J segment 3 bases; nucleotides outside the gene matches: 1. Per the germline V gene, CDR1 is SGHVS and CDR2 is FNYEAQ. The CDR3 nucleotides read TGTGCCAGCAGCTTAAGGGACAGGGACTATGGCTACACCTTC. This codes for CASSLRDRDYGYTF.

J is TRBJ1-3 and V is TRBV6-1; the D gene is possibly TRBD1 (5 bases). Germline CDR1 and CDR2: MNHNS and SASEGT. The CDR3 has 15 amino acids. Trimming left V 3 bases short and J 4 bases short, with 13 bases between. CDR3 in amino acids: CASSEFGGSGNTIYF. The CDR3 nucleotides read TGTGCCAGCAGTGAGTTCGGGGGATCCGGAAACACCATATATTTT.

The CDR3 coding sequence is TGTGCCAGCAGCTTAGATGGACAGGGGATCAATGAGCAGTTCTTC. Translated: CASSLDGQGINEQFF. The chain uses TRBV11-2 and TRBJ2-1; 9 positions match TRBD1. This CDR3 is built from 15 residues. Per the germline V gene, CDR1 is SGHAT and CDR2 is FQNNGV. Trimming took 0 bases from V and 6 from J; bases not matched to a gene: 3.

The V and J genes are TRBV5-1 and TRBJ2-7; 7 bases align to TRBD2. This CDR3 has 13 residues. J was trimmed by 3 bases and V by 2 bases; bases with no gene match: 2. Germline V gives CDR1 SGHRS, CDR2 YFSETQ. The CDR3 nucleotides read TGCGCCAGCAGCTTAGAGCGGGACTACGAGCAGTACTTC. Amino acids: CASSLERDYEQYF. Based on the CDR3 plus reference TRBV5-1 and TRBJ2-7, the full variable domain is KAGVTQTPRYLIKTRGQQVTLSCSPISGHRSVSWYQQTPGQGLQFLFEYFSETQRNKGNFPGRFSGRQFSNSRSEMNVSTLELGDSALYLCASSLERDYEQYFGPGTRLTVT.

The genes are TRBV10-3 and TRBJ2-5, with 7 positions matching TRBD2. CDR3 length: 14 amino acids. Trimming at V came to 5 bases and at J to 1 base, leaving 4 bases not matched to a gene. Germline V gene data show CDR1 as ENHRY and CDR2 as SYGVKD. The CDR3, as DNA: TGTGCCATCAGTACAGGCGGGAGCCAAGAGACCCAGTACTTC. Its protein product is CAISTGGSQETQYF.

The chain recombines TRBV2 with TRBJ2-1; possibly TRBD2 for D (6 bases). The CDR3 sequence is 11 residues long. Germline CDR1 reads SNHLY; CDR2 reads FYNNEI. V was pared by 4 bases and J by 10 bases, with 8 bases between. In DNA, the CDR3 is TGTGCCAGCAGTGTGGACTACGAGCAGTTCTTC. It yields the protein CASSVDYEQFF.

The chain links TRBV5-8 to TRBJ1-3, with D maybe TRBD1 (6 bases). The CDR3 totals 15 residues. CDR1 is SGHTS and CDR2 is YDEGEE in the germline V gene. The V end lost 7 bases, the J end lost 2 bases, and 16 bases lay between the germline ends. CDR3 nucleotide sequence: TGTGCCAGCCACCGGTCAGGGGAGACTGGAAACACCATATATTTT. Its protein product is CASHRSGETGNTIYF.

This sequence joins TRBV28 and TRBJ1-5, with 7 bases lining up with TRBD1. Looked up from germline, CDR1 is MDHEN and CDR2 is SYDVKM. Trimming at V came to 4 bases and at J to 4 bases, leaving 10 bases not matched to a gene. The CDR3 spans 16 residues. Written as DNA, the CDR3 is TGTGCCAGCAGTTACCGACAGGGTGCGGCGAATCAGCCCCAGCATTTT. Translating it yields CASSYRQGAANQPQHF.

The V call is TRBV4-1, the J call TRBJ1-5; possibly TRBD1 for D (5 bases). The germline V gene encodes CDR1 MGHRA and CDR2 YSYEKL. The ends were cut back, 0 bases at V and 4 bases at J, with 10 bases in the middle. The CDR3 has 15 residues. In nucleotides, the CDR3 is TGCGCCAGCAGCCAAGATTTCGGGGGGAATCAGCCCCAGCATTTT. Translated: CASSQDFGGNQPQHF.

The rearrangement uses TRBV29-1 and TRBJ2-7, with TRBD2 matching over 8 bases. The CDR3 totals 15 residues. V was pared by 4 bases and J by 2 bases, with 10 bases of the junction left unmatched. The V gene's germline CDR1 is SQVTM and CDR2 ANQGSEA. CDR3 amino acids: CSVVLGLGSAYEQYF. The CDR3 nucleotides read TGCAGCGTTGTCCTGGGACTAGGAAGCGCCTACGAGCAGTACTTC.

This chain connects TRBV5-1 to TRBJ1-4; 7 bases are a match to TRBD1. V dropped 0 bases and J dropped 5; count of bases not matched to a gene: 4. The CDR3 is made up of 15 amino acids. Per germline, CDR1 SGHRS and CDR2 YFSETQ. CDR3 DNA: TGCGCCAGCAGCTTGGCGGGACAGCCCAATGAAAAACTGTTTTTT. Protein sequence: CASSLAGQPNEKLFF.

The chain links TRBV6-6 to TRBJ1-5, with unresolved D. CDR1 is MNHNY and CDR2 is SVGAGI in the germline V gene (reference sequence). CDR3 size: 15 residues. Deletions cut 2 bases from V and 0 bases from J, with 8 bases between. The CDR3 sequence is CASSYIQNSNQPQHF. The CDR3 DNA sequence: TGTGCCAGCAGTTACATACAGAATAGCAATCAGCCCCAGCATTTT.

The CDR3 sequence is CASTPSRPGTGGNSNQPQHF. In DNA, the CDR3 is TGTGCCAGCACCCCCTCTCGCCCCGGGACAGGGGGAAATAGCAATCAGCCCCAGCATTTT. This chain uses TRBV28 with TRBJ1-5; the match to TRBD1 covers 11 bases. After removal of 7 bases from V and 0 bases from J, the junction contained 17 bases not matched to a gene. CDR3 size: 20 residues. CDR1 and CDR2 from the germline V gene are MDHEN and SYDVKM. Combining the CDR3 with reference TRBV28 and TRBJ1-5 gives the whole variable domain DVKVTQSSRYLVKRTGEKVFLECVQDMDHENMFWYRQDPGLGLRLIYFSYDVKMKEKGDIPEGYSVSREKKERFSLILESASTNQTSMYLCASTPSRPGTGGNSNQPQHFGDGTRLSIL.

CDR3 region: CASSLAAGGDYGYTF. Written as DNA, the CDR3 is TGCGCCAGCAGCTTGGCCGCAGGGGGCGACTATGGCTACACCTTC. V is TRBV5-1 and J is TRBJ1-2, with 8 bases identical to TRBD1. Germline trimming cut 0 bases from V and 3 bases from J; bases unmatched to any gene: 4. The CDR3 runs 15 residues. CDR1 is SGHRS, CDR2 YFSETQ, per germline.

This chain connects TRBV19 to TRBJ2-7; D perhaps matches TRBD2 (5 bases). The germline CDR1 and CDR2 sequences are LNHDA and SQIVND (reference sequence). Trimming left V 10 bases short and J 4 bases short, with 20 bases between. The CDR3 contains 14 residues. CDR3 in amino acids: CATAGLQAPYEQYF. In DNA form, the CDR3 reads TGTGCCACCGCGGGCCTACAAGCCCCATACGAGCAGTACTTC.

CDR3 nucleotides: TGTGCCAGCAGTCGGTTATGGACTGCCAATGAGCAGTTCTTC. It translates to CASSRLWTANEQFF. The chain is built from TRBV28 and TRBJ2-1; the D gene is possibly TRBD2 (5 bases). V was pared by 5 bases and J by 6 bases, with 14 bases between. CDR1 is MDHEN and CDR2 is SYDVKM in the germline V gene. This CDR3 has 14 residues.

The rearrangement joins TRBV4-2 to TRBJ2-3; 7 bases line up with TRBD2. The CDR3 extends over 16 amino acids. With V trimmed by 1 base and J by 2 bases, 6 bases remained unmatched. Per germline, CDR1 LGHNA and CDR2 YNFKEQ. CDR3 nucleotide sequence: TGTGCCAGCAGCCAAGTGGGGCGGGGGAACACAGATACGCAGTATTTT. Protein: CASSQVGRGNTDTQYF.

The chain is built from TRBV30 and TRBJ1-4; a weak D match, TRBD1 (5 bases). The germline gives CDR1 GTSNPN, CDR2 SVGIG (reference sequence). The CDR3 sequence is 13 residues long. Between the trimmed V and J ends, which lost 0 bases and 6 bases, there was a span of 8 bases. The CDR3 DNA sequence: TGTGCCTGGAGTGTACGCAGGGATGAAAAACTGTTTTTT. Protein product: CAWSVRRDEKLFF.

The chain uses TRBV7-9 and TRBJ1-3; D is unclear. Trimming pared 1 base from V and 5 bases from J, leaving 15 bases between. The CDR3 sequence is 16 residues long. The germline gives CDR1 SEHNR, CDR2 FQNEAQ (reference sequence). This chain's CDR3 is CASSLVAGSGRNTIYF. In DNA, the CDR3 is TGTGCCAGCAGCTTAGTGGCGGGCAGTGGAAGAAACACCATATATTTT.

This chain links TRBV28 with TRBJ1-4, with 10 bases aligning to TRBD1. Germline V gene sequence: CDR1 MDHEN, CDR2 SYDVKM. CDR3 length equals 14 residues. The V gene end was trimmed by 5 bases and the J gene end by 7 bases; junction bases not matched to a gene: 4. CDR3 DNA sequence: TGTGCCAGCAGTGGCGGGACAGGGGTTGAAAAACTGTTTTTT. Translation: CASSGGTGVEKLFF.

The CDR3 DNA sequence: TGCGCCAGCAGCTTGTCTAGCGGGACCTCCACAGATACGCAGTATTTT. Translating it yields CASSLSSGTSTDTQYF. V usage is TRBV5-1 and J usage is TRBJ2-3; 9 nucleotides align to TRBD2. The CDR3 spans 16 residues. The germline CDR1 and CDR2 sequences are SGHRS and YFSETQ. With V trimmed by 1 base and J by 2 bases, 5 bases remained unmatched.

The genes are TRBV11-2 and TRBJ1-4; 7 positions match TRBD1. Germline lookup yields CDR1 SGHAT and CDR2 FQNNGV. The CDR3 contains 14 residues. V was clipped by 1 base and J by 5 bases; unmatched bases: 1. CDR3 amino acids: CASSLGGGNEKLFF. For the CDR3, the DNA is TGTGCCAGCAGCTTAGGAGGGGGCAATGAAAAACTGTTTTTT. The whole variable domain, remainder taken from reference TRBV11-2 and TRBJ1-4, is EAGVAQSPRYKIIEKRQSVAFWCNPISGHATLYWYQQILGQGPKLLIQFQNNGVVDDSQLPKDRFSAERLKGVDSTLKIQPAKLEDSAVYLCASSLGGGNEKLFFGSGTQLSVL.

The rearrangement joins TRBV27 to TRBJ2-6; D call uncertain. Trimming pared 3 bases from V and 1 base from J, leaving 4 bases between. The CDR3 extends over 14 amino acids. Germline V gene data show CDR1 as MNHEY and CDR2 as SMNVEV (reference sequence). Here the CDR3 reads CASSLRSGANVLTF. The CDR3 nucleotides are TGTGCCAGCAGTTTGCGGTCTGGGGCCAACGTCCTGACTTTC. Drawing the rest from reference TRBV27 and TRBJ2-6, the complete variable domain is EAQVTQNPRYLITVTGKKLTVTCSQNMNHEYMSWYRQDPGLGLRQIYYSMNVEVTDKGDVPEGYKVSRKEKRNFPLILESPSPNQTSLYFCASSLRSGANVLTFGAGSRLTVL.